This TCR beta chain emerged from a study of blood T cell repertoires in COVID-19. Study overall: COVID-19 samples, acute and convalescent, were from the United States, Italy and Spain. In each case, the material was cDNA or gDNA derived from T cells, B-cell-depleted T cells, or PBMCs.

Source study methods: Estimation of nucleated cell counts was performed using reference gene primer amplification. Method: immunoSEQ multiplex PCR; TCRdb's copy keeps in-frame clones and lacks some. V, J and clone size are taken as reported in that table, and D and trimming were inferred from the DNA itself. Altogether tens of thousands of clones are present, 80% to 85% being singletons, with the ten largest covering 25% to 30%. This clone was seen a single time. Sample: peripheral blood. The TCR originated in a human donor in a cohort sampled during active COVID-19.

In DNA, the CDR3 is TGTGCCAGCAGCTCGAAGAGCTCTGGGGCCAACGTCCTGACTTTC. Translated, it gives CASSSKSSGANVLTF. The chain combines TRBV7-8 with TRBJ2-6; D gene uncertain. Germline lookup yields CDR1 SGHVS and CDR2 FQNEAQ. The CDR3 has 15 amino acids. V was cut by 4 bases and J by 0 bases, with 7 bases left in between.